One and the same sample provided the 26 T cell receptor beta chains below, sequenced in a study of cytomegalovirus exposure and HLA in healthy donors. PCR was performed using 60 Vbeta and 13 Jbeta primers. Generated by immunoSEQ multiplex PCR, the TCRdb table keeps only in-frame clones and is missing some. This table has about 200,000 clones, 82% appearing once. Input material: PBMCs. These receptors were taken from a woman between 45 and 65 years old in good health and CMV-seropositive.

This chain joins TRBV19 and TRBJ2-3; perhaps TRBD2 as D (6 bases). This CDR3 has 14 amino acids. The V gene lost 7 bases and the J gene lost 3 bases, with 14 bases spanning the gap. CDR1 and CDR2 (germline): LNHDA, SQIVND (reference sequence). The CDR3 region has the DNA TGTGCCAGTACCCGAGGAGGGTCGACAGATACGCAGTATTTT. Translated, it gives CASTRGGSTDTQYF.

The chain carries TRBV6-5 and TRBJ1-1; possibly TRBD1 for D (6 bases). The CDR3 is 13 amino acids. Germline V gene data show CDR1 as MNHEY and CDR2 as SVGAGI. Deletions cut 7 bases from V and 8 bases from J, with 17 bases between. CDR3 nucleotide sequence: TGTGCCAGCACCCGGGGGGCGGGGGGAGAAGCTTTCTTT. Its translation: CASTRGAGGEAFF.

The V gene is TRBV4-3, the J gene TRBJ1-4, with D uncertain. CDR1 LGHNA and CDR2 YSLEER come from the germline V gene. Trimming stripped 0 bases from V and 7 bases from J, with 12 bases between. The CDR3 contains 15 residues. The CDR3 bases are TGCGCCAGCAGCCAAGATGCGGGGTTGGGTGAAAAACTGTTTTTT. Translation: CASSQDAGLGEKLFF.

This chain uses TRBV23-1 with TRBJ2-1; a possible D gene is TRBD2 (5 bases). TRBV23-1 is reported as an ORF; its role is uncertain. The CDR3 is 17 residues long. V shed 0 bases and J shed 0 bases, with 12 bases lying between them. The CDR3: CASSQSAAAYSYNEQFF. CDR3 nucleotides: TGCGCCAGCAGTCAATCAGCGGCAGCGTACTCCTACAATGAGCAGTTCTTC.

The chain combines TRBV5-4 with TRBJ2-7; D is perhaps TRBD1 (6 bases). Germline lookup yields CDR1 SGHNT and CDR2 YYREEE (reference sequence). The CDR3 loop spans 15 amino acids. Trimming took off 3 bases at V and 3 bases at J, with 16 bases between the two ends. The CDR3, as DNA: TGTGCCAGCAGCTCAACAGGGTACGGACGCTACGAGCAGTACTTC. This translates into CASSSTGYGRYEQYF.

The chain employs TRBV2 and TRBJ2-4; D is ambiguous. CDR1 is SNHLY, CDR2 FYNNEI, per germline. This CDR3 has 14 residues. Trimming removed 0 bases from V and 0 bases from J, with 3 bases in between. This CDR3 reads CASSEARAKNIQYF. For the CDR3, the DNA is TGTGCCAGCAGTGAAGCGCGAGCCAAAAACATTCAGTACTTC.

The chain couples TRBV10-3 to TRBJ2-7, with 11 nucleotides matching TRBD1. Germline CDR1 ENHRY, CDR2 SYGVKD. The V and J ends lost 6 bases and 5 bases, in that order; junction bases with no gene match: 9. The CDR3 has 15 amino acids. CDR3 nucleotides: TGTGCCATCAGGGACCCCGGGACAGGGGGAGACGAGCAGTACTTC. This encodes CAIRDPGTGGDEQYF.

This chain links TRBV28 with TRBJ1-5; D call uncertain. With 2 bases removed from V and 7 bases from J, the gap between germline ends came to 21 bases. This CDR3 has 17 residues. Germline V gene lookup returns CDR1 MDHEN and CDR2 SYDVKM. CDR3 DNA sequence: TGTGCCAGCAGTTTAAGAGGGTTAGGCAAAGGTTTCCAGCCCCAGCATTTT. The encoded protein is CASSLRGLGKGFQPQHF.

V gene TRBV7-9 combines with J gene TRBJ2-1; D ambiguous. The CDR3 has 14 residues. From germline, CDR1 is SEHNR and CDR2 FQNEAQ (reference sequence). V was cut by 3 bases and J by 4 bases, with 10 bases left in between. The CDR3 protein is CASSLRQEYNEQFF. In DNA form, the CDR3 reads TGTGCCAGCAGCTTGAGACAAGAGTACAATGAGCAGTTCTTC.

The genes are TRBV4-1 and TRBJ2-3, with D perhaps matching TRBD2 (7 bases). The CDR3 sequence is 19 residues long. Germline V lookup: CDR1 MGHRA, CDR2 YSYEKL. Trimming removed 1 base at V and 1 base at J, with 21 bases between. The CDR3 is CASSQGLSNGGLRTDTQYF. The CDR3 DNA sequence: TGCGCCAGCAGCCAAGGCCTCAGCAACGGGGGGCTCCGCACAGATACGCAGTATTTT.

This clone was picked up a small number of times. The J gene is TRBJ1-1, the V gene TRBV5-6; 8 bases line up with TRBD1. Germline V gene sequence: CDR1 SGHDT, CDR2 YYEEEE. This CDR3 contains 15 residues. With 4 bases clipped from V and 4 bases from J, the junction kept 9 bases outside the gene matches. The CDR3 DNA reads as TGTGCCAGCAGCGCCGGGACAGGTTTCAGCACTGAAGCTTTCTTT. Translating it yields CASSAGTGFSTEAFF.

This chain uses TRBV7-2 with TRBJ2-3; 10 bases are shared with TRBD2. CDR3 size: 16 residues. CDR1 is SGHTA, CDR2 FQGNSA, per germline. J lost 4 bases, V lost 4 bases, and 8 bases had no gene match. CDR3 sequence reads: CASSSKRGGRADTQYF. For the CDR3, the DNA is TGTGCCAGCAGCTCAAAGCGGGGGGGCAGGGCAGATACGCAGTATTTT.

The chain links TRBV4-1 to TRBJ2-5; possible D gene TRBD1, 5 bases. V dropped 3 bases and J dropped 5 bases, with 10 bases sitting between them. Germline values: CDR1 MGHRA, CDR2 YSYEKL. The CDR3 covers 13 residues. The CDR3 sequence: CASSQVPGETQYF. The CDR3 coding sequence is TGCGCCAGCAGCCAGGTCCCAGGGGAGACCCAGTACTTC.

The chain employs TRBV19 and TRBJ1-6; a possible D gene is TRBD1 (5 bases). The V gene's germline CDR1 is LNHDA and CDR2 SQIVND (reference sequence). This CDR3 contains 16 residues. The germline V and J ends were trimmed by 3 bases and 6 bases, with 15 bases remaining between them. The CDR3 DNA is TGTGCCAGTAGTATGGGGCAGGGTGGAAGTAATTCACCCCTCCACTTT. It yields the protein CASSMGQGGSNSPLHF.

The chain employs TRBV7-8 and TRBJ1-1; 9 bases are shared with TRBD1. This CDR3 spans 15 amino acids. The J segment lost 8 bases and the V segment lost 5 bases, leaving 12 bases of the junction unmatched. CDR1 and CDR2 from the germline V gene are SGHVS and FQNEAQ. The CDR3 spells CASSLLQGAGNEAFF. The CDR3 region has the DNA TGTGCCAGCAGCCTTTTACAGGGGGCGGGGAACGAAGCTTTCTTT.

The chain couples TRBV7-9 to TRBJ1-4; a weak D match, TRBD1 (5 bases). This CDR3 is built from 13 residues. Looked up from germline, CDR1 is SEHNR and CDR2 is FQNEAQ (reference sequence). V lost 1 base, J lost 7 bases, and 7 bases lay in between. The CDR3 nucleotides read TGTGCCAGCAGCTTAGGGGGCGGTGAAAAACTGTTTTTT. It translates to CASSLGGGEKLFF.

J is TRBJ2-5 and V is TRBV7-6; 9 nucleotides agree with TRBD2. Germline V gene lookup returns CDR1 SGHVS and CDR2 FNYEAQ. With 0 bases clipped from V and 5 bases from J, the junction kept 7 bases outside the gene matches. CDR3 length: 16 amino acids. CDR3 DNA: TGTGCCAGCAGCTTAGCCCCTAGCGGGGTGGGGGAGACCCAGTACTTC. Translation gives CASSLAPSGVGETQYF.

This chain joins TRBV5-1 and TRBJ2-3; the D is unclear. This CDR3 is 12 amino acids long. The V end lost 4 bases, the J end lost 5 bases, and 8 bases lay between the germline ends. Germline CDR1 SGHRS, CDR2 YFSETQ. As DNA, the CDR3 is TGCGCCAGCAGCACGAGGATAGATACGCAGTATTTT. Translated: CASSTRIDTQYF.

V usage is TRBV7-9 and J usage is TRBJ2-2, with 8 bases matching TRBD1. Per the germline V gene, CDR1 is SEHNR and CDR2 is FQNEAQ (reference sequence). The CDR3 runs to 14 residues. Trimming cost V 8 bases and J 1 base; bases outside gene matches: 3. The CDR3 loop reads CASGGQGNTGELFF. The CDR3 DNA reads TGTGCCAGCGGAGGACAGGGGAACACCGGGGAGCTGTTTTTT. Combining the CDR3 with reference TRBV7-9 and TRBJ2-2 gives the whole variable domain DTGVSQNPRHKITKRGQNVTFRCDPISEHNRLYWYRQTLGQGPEFLTYFQNEAQLEKSRLLSDRFSAERPKGSFSTLEIQRTEQGDSAMYLCASGGQGNTGELFFGEGSRLTVL.

V gene TRBV25-1 combines with J gene TRBJ2-2, with D possibly matching TRBD2 (6 bases). CDR1 is MGHDK and CDR2 is SYGVNS in the germline V gene. The CDR3 covers 14 residues. V was clipped by 5 bases and J by 6 bases, with 13 bases between them. This CDR3 is CASSPGPGAGELFF. CDR3 DNA: TGTGCCAGCAGTCCAGGACCGGGGGCCGGGGAGCTGTTTTTT.

In DNA, the CDR3 is TGTGCCAGCAGCTCCGGACTAGCGGGAGGGGAGACCCAGTACTTC. It is translated as CASSSGLAGGETQYF. The chain uses TRBV7-7 and TRBJ2-5, with TRBD2 matching 15 bases. Germline CDR1 SSHAT, CDR2 FNYEAQ (reference sequence). J lost 5 bases, V lost 4 bases, and 2 bases had no gene match. This CDR3 has 15 residues.

The rearrangement joins TRBV6-6 to TRBJ2-1, with 9 bases lining up with TRBD1. V trimming: 5 bases; J trimming: 4 bases; junction bases outside the gene matches: 6. CDR1 and CDR2 (germline): MNHNY, SVGAGI (reference sequence). The CDR3 sequence is 15 residues long. The CDR3 spells CASSRQGVAYNEQFF. In nucleotides, the CDR3 is TGTGCCAGCAGTCGACAGGGGGTCGCTTACAATGAGCAGTTCTTC.

V and J are TRBV29-1 and TRBJ2-7; D is ambiguous. V lost 7 bases to trimming and J lost 4 bases, with 11 bases between them. The V gene's germline CDR1 is SQVTM and CDR2 ANQGSEA. The CDR3 sequence is 11 residues long. The CDR3 sequence: CSGLFNYEQYF. DNA of the CDR3: TGCAGCGGACTTTTTAATTACGAGCAGTACTTC.

The sample holds a few counts of this clone. This chain joins TRBV18 and TRBJ2-2, with D perhaps TRBD2 (7 bases). Between the trimmed V and J ends, which lost 4 bases and 1 base, there was a span of 13 bases. The CDR3 is 16 amino acids. Germline CDR1 and CDR2: KGHSH and LQKENI. CDR3 amino acids: CASSQMRGLNTGELFF. The CDR3, as DNA: TGTGCCAGCTCACAGATGCGGGGGCTGAACACCGGGGAGCTGTTTTTT.

This clone was seen more than once but under ten times. In DNA, the CDR3 is TGTGCCAGCAGCTCACGCCGGGACAGAGCCTCTGGAAACACCATATATTTT. Protein: CASSSRRDRASGNTIYF. This sequence joins TRBV7-8 and TRBJ1-3; 7 bases agree with TRBD1. The CDR3 sequence is 17 residues long. Germline lookup yields CDR1 SGHVS and CDR2 FQNEAQ. The J segment lost 0 bases and the V segment lost 4 bases, leaving 9 bases of the junction unmatched. The full variable domain, its missing parts supplied by reference TRBV7-8 and TRBJ1-3, is GAGVSQSPRYKVAKRGQDVALRCDPISGHVSLFWYQQALGQGPEFLTYFQNEAQLDKSGLPSDRFFAERPEGSVSTLKIQRTQQEDSAVYLCASSSRRDRASGNTIYFGEGSWLTVV.

The V gene is TRBV4-1, the J gene TRBJ1-4; D gene ambiguous. Trimming removed 0 bases at V and 3 bases at J, with 14 bases between. The CDR3 is made up of 17 amino acids. In germline, CDR1 is MGHRA, CDR2 YSYEKL. The CDR3 DNA sequence: TGCGCCAGCAGCCAAGATCGTTACTGGCAGGCTAATGAAAAACTGTTTTTT. Translation gives CASSQDRYWQANEKLFF.